Each of the 25 T cell receptor beta chains below was sequenced from the same sample in a study of shared clonotypes between healthy human individuals. Generated by immunoSEQ multiplex PCR, the TCRdb table keeps only in-frame clones and is missing some. The top ten hold nearly 1.5% of the sample, which has approximately 980,000 clones, about 80% seen once. The source material was memory CD4+ T cells sorted from blood. The subset: CD45RA-negative fraction. These receptors all stem from a man aged 18-30 years in good health.

The J gene is TRBJ2-3, the V gene TRBV30, with 7 bases lining up with TRBD1. The germline gives CDR1 GTSNPN, CDR2 SVGIG (reference sequence). The junction had 6 bases not matched to a gene; V was cut back by 8 bases and J by 4 bases. The CDR3 is 12 amino acids. The CDR3 bases are TGTGCCGGTAAGGGGGCTGCAGATACGCAGTATTTT. It specifies CAGKGAADTQYF.

The chain couples TRBV5-4 to TRBJ1-1; possible D gene TRBD1, 6 bases. The V gene's germline CDR1 is SGHNT and CDR2 YYREEE (reference sequence). The CDR3 runs to 14 residues. The V and J ends lost 4 bases and 4 bases respectively, with 14 bases between them. The CDR3 DNA sequence: TGTGCCAGCAGCACACAGGGTGTGGGCACTGAAGCTTTCTTT. Translated, it gives CASSTQGVGTEAFF.

The rearrangement uses TRBV11-2 and TRBJ2-7; a weak D match, TRBD1 (5 bases). Germline V CDR1 and CDR2: SGHAT, FQNNGV. The CDR3 extends over 17 amino acids. V dropped 3 bases and J dropped 6 bases, with 24 bases sitting between them. The DNA of the CDR3 is TGTGCCAGCAGCTTTGCGGCAGGGAATTTCCAGGCCCGCGAGCAGTACTTC. It translates to CASSFAAGNFQAREQYF. Using reference TRBV11-2 and TRBJ2-7 for the parts outside the CDR3, the full variable domain is EAGVAQSPRYKIIEKRQSVAFWCNPISGHATLYWYQQILGQGPKLLIQFQNNGVVDDSQLPKDRFSAERLKGVDSTLKIQPAKLEDSAVYLCASSFAAGNFQAREQYFGPGTRLTVT.

Here the CDR3 DNA reads TGTGCCAGCAGCTTAGGAGGGACAGGGGGGCCAGATACGCAGTATTTT. Residues: CASSLGGTGGPDTQYF. The chain is built from TRBV7-2 and TRBJ2-3, with 11 positions matching TRBD1. The CDR3 runs 16 residues. Trimming removed 1 base from V and 4 bases from J; junction bases left unmatched: 4. The germline gives CDR1 SGHTA, CDR2 FQGNSA.

The DNA for the CDR3 is TGCGCCAGCAGCTCGGGACTAGCGGGGAGTGAGACCCAGTACTTC. Translation: CASSSGLAGSETQYF. V and J are TRBV5-1 and TRBJ2-5; TRBD2 matches at 13 bases. This CDR3 has 15 residues. The germline CDR1 and CDR2 sequences are SGHRS and YFSETQ. Unmatched junction bases numbered 4, after V lost 3 bases and J lost 5 bases.

The chain recombines TRBV18 with TRBJ1-1, with 7 bases aligning to TRBD1. CDR3 length: 15 residues. Trimming at V came to 4 bases and at J to 5 bases, leaving 10 bases not matched to a gene. Germline values: CDR1 KGHSH, CDR2 LQKENI. As DNA, the CDR3 is TGTGCCAGCTCACGAGAACAGGGGAGGGGAACTGAAGCTTTCTTT. Residues: CASSREQGRGTEAFF. Full variable domain (outside the CDR3, taken from reference TRBV18 and TRBJ1-1): NAGVMQNPRHLVRRRGQEARLRCSPMKGHSHVYWYRQLPEEGLKFMVYLQKENIIDESGMPKERFSAEFPKEGPSILRIQQVVRGDSAAYFCASSREQGRGTEAFFGQGTRLTVV.

The rearrangement joins TRBV30 to TRBJ1-1; TRBD1 is a possible D gene (5 bases). The CDR3 extends over 13 amino acids. Trimming removed 7 bases at V and 10 bases at J, with 22 bases between. Germline loops: CDR1 GTSNPN, CDR2 SVGIG (reference sequence). CDR3 sequence: CASLGERGNRAFF. Written as DNA, the CDR3 is TGTGCCTCCCTCGGGGAGCGGGGCAACAGAGCTTTCTTT.

V gene TRBV28 combines with J gene TRBJ1-2; TRBD1 might be the D (5 bases). This CDR3 is 13 amino acids long. CDR1 is MDHEN, CDR2 SYDVKM, per germline. The germline V and J ends were trimmed by 4 bases and 1 base, with 7 bases remaining between them. CDR3 sequence reads: CASSSTVNYGYTF. The CDR3 bases are TGTGCCAGCAGTTCGACAGTTAACTATGGCTACACCTTC.

Comment on this clone: The same CDR3 arises from other DNA sequences in this sample as well. The chain's CDR3 is CASSPTGLYGYTF. The CDR3 region has the DNA TGTGCCAGCTCCCCGACAGGACTCTATGGCTACACCTTC. The rearrangement links TRBV18 to TRBJ1-2; D is perhaps TRBD1 (6 bases). This CDR3 region has 13 residues. Per germline, CDR1 KGHSH and CDR2 LQKENI. V lost 6 bases, J lost 4 bases, and 12 bases lay in between. The complete variable domain, with remaining parts taken from reference TRBV18 and TRBJ1-2, reads NAGVMQNPRHLVRRRGQEARLRCSPMKGHSHVYWYRQLPEEGLKFMVYLQKENIIDESGMPKERFSAEFPKEGPSILRIQQVVRGDSAAYFCASSPTGLYGYTFGSGTRLTVV.

The rearrangement uses TRBV5-1 and TRBJ1-1; the D is unclear. Trimming removed 1 base from V and 6 bases from J, with 10 bases in between. Germline values: CDR1 SGHRS, CDR2 YFSETQ. This CDR3 region has 13 residues. The CDR3 DNA is TGCGCCAGCAGCTTGCGTTTCTCGGCTGAAGCTTTCTTT. Residues: CASSLRFSAEAFF. Drawing the rest from reference TRBV5-1 and TRBJ1-1, the complete variable domain is KAGVTQTPRYLIKTRGQQVTLSCSPISGHRSVSWYQQTPGQGLQFLFEYFSETQRNKGNFPGRFSGRQFSNSRSEMNVSTLELGDSALYLCASSLRFSAEAFFGQGTRLTVV.

This sequence joins TRBV30 and TRBJ2-7, with 7 bases that match TRBD1. CDR1 and CDR2 from the germline V gene are GTSNPN and SVGIG (reference sequence). V shed 1 base and J 5 bases; nucleotides not matched to a gene: 2. The CDR3 extends over 12 amino acids. CDR3 in DNA: TGTGCCTGGAGTGACAGGGGCCACGAGCAGTACTTC. As protein: CAWSDRGHEQYF.

V gene TRBV20-1 combines with J gene TRBJ2-1; unclear D gene. The V end was cut by 0 bases, the J end by 11 bases, with 8 bases between. The CDR3 spans 11 residues. Germline values: CDR1 DFQATT, CDR2 SNEGSKA (reference sequence). The CDR3 bases are TGCAGTGCTAGAGACCTCACCCAGCAGTTCTTC. Translation gives CSARDLTQQFF.

This chain links TRBV18 with TRBJ1-2, with 9 bases fitting TRBD1. J lost 4 bases, V lost 4 bases, and 7 bases had no gene match. This CDR3 is 15 amino acids long. CDR1 and CDR2 from the germline V gene are KGHSH and LQKENI. CDR3 sequence: CASSQADRGTYGYTF. The CDR3 DNA sequence: TGTGCCAGCTCACAAGCGGACAGGGGAACCTATGGCTACACCTTC.

This chain links TRBV18 with TRBJ1-1; maybe TRBD1 (6 bases). V was pared by 6 bases and J by 0 bases, with 11 bases between. From germline, CDR1 is KGHSH and CDR2 LQKENI. The CDR3 sequence is 14 residues long. For the CDR3, the DNA is TGTGCCAGCTCGTGGGACAAGTTGAACACTGAAGCTTTCTTT. Protein sequence: CASSWDKLNTEAFF. Full variable domain (missing parts from reference TRBV18 and TRBJ1-1): NAGVMQNPRHLVRRRGQEARLRCSPMKGHSHVYWYRQLPEEGLKFMVYLQKENIIDESGMPKERFSAEFPKEGPSILRIQQVVRGDSAAYFCASSWDKLNTEAFFGQGTRLTVV.

This clone was picked up a small number of times. The gene calls are TRBV5-1 and TRBJ2-5, with 9 bases fitting TRBD1. The ends lost 4 bases at V and 5 bases at J; junction bases unmatched: 6. This CDR3 spans 14 amino acids. CDR1 and CDR2 (germline): SGHRS, YFSETQ. The CDR3 spells CASSPGQGAETQYF. The CDR3 bases are TGCGCCAGCAGCCCGGGACAGGGCGCGGAGACCCAGTACTTC.

The chain recombines TRBV30 with TRBJ2-7; D not certain. The V and J ends lost 1 base and 4 bases respectively, with 11 bases between them. CDR3 size: 13 residues. Germline CDR1 is GTSNPN and CDR2 is SVGIG (reference sequence). CDR3: CAWSGDKLYEQYF. CDR3 nucleotide sequence: TGTGCCTGGAGTGGAGACAAACTATACGAGCAGTACTTC. The variable domain in full, with the rest retrieved from reference TRBV30 and TRBJ2-7, is SQTIHQWPATLVQPVGSPLSLECTVEGTSNPNLYWYRQAAGRGLQLLFYSVGIGQISSEVPQNLSASRPQDRQFILSSKKLLLSDSGFYLCAWSGDKLYEQYFGPGTRLTVT.

This clone appeared many times. The sample holds other DNA sequences that translate to the same CDR3. V is TRBV5-1 and J is TRBJ2-3; no clear D gene. The CDR3 has 13 residues. CDR1 is SGHRS and CDR2 is YFSETQ in the germline V gene. V lost 5 bases and J lost 0, with 7 bases in between. CDR3 protein: CASSQWSTDTQYF. In DNA form, the CDR3 reads TGCGCCAGCAGTCAGTGGAGCACAGATACGCAGTATTTT.

The gene calls are TRBV7-9 and TRBJ2-3; maybe TRBD2 (7 bases). V was shortened by 4 bases and J by 3 bases, with 17 bases between the two germline ends. This CDR3 is built from 16 residues. Germline CDR1 reads SEHNR; CDR2 reads FQNEAQ (reference sequence). In DNA, the CDR3 is TGTGCCAGCAGCTCTTGGGGGCGGGAGCGTACAGATACGCAGTATTTT. Protein: CASSSWGRERTDTQYF.

The CDR3 region is CASSSDPGSYEQYF. The CDR3 nucleotides are TGTGCCAGTAGTTCCGATCCAGGGTCGTACGAGCAGTACTTC. The rearrangement uses TRBV19 and TRBJ2-7; D perhaps matches TRBD1 (5 bases). The CDR3 has 14 amino acids. From germline, CDR1 is LNHDA and CDR2 SQIVND (reference sequence). Between the trimmed V and J ends, which lost 5 bases and 4 bases, there was a span of 15 bases.

This rearrangement joins TRBV20-1 to TRBJ2-1; no firm D call. V was shortened by 6 bases and J by 11 bases, with 14 bases between the two germline ends. Germline CDR1 reads DFQATT; CDR2 reads SNEGSKA (reference sequence). The CDR3 covers 11 residues. For the CDR3, the DNA is TGCAGTGCACCCCTCCTCCCCAAGCAGTTCTTC. Residues: CSAPLLPKQFF.

This clone was seen more than once but under ten times. The chain uses TRBV10-2 and TRBJ2-5; a weak D match, TRBD2 (6 bases). CDR3 length: 14 amino acids. The germline V gene has CDR1 WSHSY and CDR2 SAAADI. The V gene lost 2 bases and the J gene lost 4 bases, with 11 bases spanning the gap. CDR3 in DNA: TGCGCCAGCAGTGAGCCCGGGCGGGGAGAGACCCAGTACTTC. Residues: CASSEPGRGETQYF.

The V call is TRBV2, the J call TRBJ1-6, with D possibly matching TRBD1 (5 bases). The CDR3 loop spans 17 amino acids. The V end was cut by 6 bases, the J end by 7 bases, with 22 bases between. Germline CDR1 is SNHLY and CDR2 is FYNNEI. The CDR3: CASRGNEGKGPNSPLHF. In DNA, the CDR3 is TGTGCCAGCAGGGGGAATGAAGGAAAGGGGCCCAATTCACCCCTCCACTTT.

This clone was detected a few times. This chain links TRBV6-6 with TRBJ1-1, with D possibly matching TRBD1 (6 bases). This CDR3 has 13 residues. CDR1 and CDR2 from the germline V gene are MNHNY and SVGAGI (reference sequence). V was cut by 4 bases and J by 6 bases, with 12 bases left in between. The DNA for the CDR3 is TGTGCCAGCAGTTCGGAGGGGGGCCCTGAAGCTTTCTTT. Translated: CASSSEGGPEAFF.

This clone has just one count. This chain connects TRBV5-1 to TRBJ2-7; D is ambiguous. V dropped 6 bases and J dropped 2 bases, with 12 bases sitting between them. CDR3 length: 13 residues. Looked up from germline, CDR1 is SGHRS and CDR2 is YFSETQ. As DNA, the CDR3 is TGCGCCAGCACCCAAGGTGGGCCCTACGAGCAGTACTTC. Translated, it gives CASTQGGPYEQYF.

In this sample, this clone turned up a few times. The J gene is TRBJ2-7, the V gene TRBV19, with no clear D. Trimming took 3 bases from V and 6 from J, leaving 6 bases between them. Germline V lookup: CDR1 LNHDA, CDR2 SQIVND (reference sequence). This CDR3 is built from 11 residues. DNA for the CDR3: TGTGCCAGTAGTATTTTTGGCGAGCAGTACTTC. This translates into CASSIFGEQYF.